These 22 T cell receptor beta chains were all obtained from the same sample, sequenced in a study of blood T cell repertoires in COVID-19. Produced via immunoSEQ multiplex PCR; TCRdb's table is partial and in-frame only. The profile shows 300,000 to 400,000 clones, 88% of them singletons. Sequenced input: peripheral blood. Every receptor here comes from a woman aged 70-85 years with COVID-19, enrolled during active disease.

The CDR3: CASSVRGDHYEQYF. The CDR3 DNA reads TGTGCCAGCAGCGTGCGGGGGGATCACTACGAGCAGTACTTC. J is TRBJ2-7 and V is TRBV14, with 8 bases fitting TRBD2. The CDR3 length is 14 residues. Trimming at V came to 5 bases and at J to 3 bases, leaving 6 bases not matched to a gene. Germline lookup yields CDR1 SGHDN and CDR2 FVKESK.

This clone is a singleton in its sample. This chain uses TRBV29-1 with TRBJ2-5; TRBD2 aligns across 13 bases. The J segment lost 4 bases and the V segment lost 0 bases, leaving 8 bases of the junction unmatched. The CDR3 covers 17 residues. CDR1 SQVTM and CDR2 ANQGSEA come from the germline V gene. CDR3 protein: CSVEDRLGLAGSETQYF. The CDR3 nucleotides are TGCAGCGTTGAAGATCGTCTGGGACTAGCGGGGTCAGAGACCCAGTACTTC.

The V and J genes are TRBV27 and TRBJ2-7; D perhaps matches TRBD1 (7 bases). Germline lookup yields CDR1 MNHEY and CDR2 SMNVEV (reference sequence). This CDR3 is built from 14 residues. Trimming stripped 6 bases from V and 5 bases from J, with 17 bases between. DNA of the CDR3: TGTGCCAGCAGCCCCCGCAGGGGGGACGACGAGCAGTACTTC. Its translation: CASSPRRGDDEQYF.

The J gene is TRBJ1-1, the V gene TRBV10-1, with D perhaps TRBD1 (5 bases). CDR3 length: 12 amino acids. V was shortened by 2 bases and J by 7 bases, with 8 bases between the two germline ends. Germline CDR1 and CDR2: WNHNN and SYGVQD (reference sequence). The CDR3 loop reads CASSERQIEAFF. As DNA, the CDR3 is TGCGCCAGCAGTGAGAGACAGATTGAAGCTTTCTTT.

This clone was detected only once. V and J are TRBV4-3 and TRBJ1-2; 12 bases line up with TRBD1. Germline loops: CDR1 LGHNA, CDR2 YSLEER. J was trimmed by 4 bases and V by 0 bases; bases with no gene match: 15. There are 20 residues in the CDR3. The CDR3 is CASSQDGVGTGGPPFYGYTF. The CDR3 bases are TGCGCCAGCAGCCAAGATGGTGTGGGGACAGGGGGCCCTCCCTTCTATGGCTACACCTTC.

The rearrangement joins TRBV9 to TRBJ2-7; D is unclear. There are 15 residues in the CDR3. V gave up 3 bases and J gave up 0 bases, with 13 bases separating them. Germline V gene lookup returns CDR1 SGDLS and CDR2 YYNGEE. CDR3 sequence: CASSAFGDSSYEQYF. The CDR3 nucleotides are TGTGCCAGCAGCGCGTTTGGAGATAGCTCCTACGAGCAGTACTTC.

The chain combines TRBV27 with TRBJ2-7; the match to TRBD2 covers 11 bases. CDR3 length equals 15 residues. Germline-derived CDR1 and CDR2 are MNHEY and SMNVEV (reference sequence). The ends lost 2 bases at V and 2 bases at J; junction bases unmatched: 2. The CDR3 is CASSLVSGGAYEQYF. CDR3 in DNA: TGTGCCAGCAGTTTAGTTAGCGGGGGGGCCTACGAGCAGTACTTC.

The CDR3 here is CASSAGQGQGDTQYF. The CDR3 region has the DNA TGTGCCAGCAGCGCCGGACAGGGCCAGGGAGATACGCAGTATTTT. The chain recombines TRBV7-9 with TRBJ2-3; 8 bases map to TRBD1. Germline V lookup: CDR1 SEHNR, CDR2 FQNEAQ (reference sequence). J gave up 5 bases and V 5 bases, and 9 bases lay outside the gene matches. The CDR3 loop spans 15 amino acids.

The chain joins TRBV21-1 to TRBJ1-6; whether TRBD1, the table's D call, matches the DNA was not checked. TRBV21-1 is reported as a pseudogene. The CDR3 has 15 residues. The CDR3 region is CASSKAGQGWSPLHF. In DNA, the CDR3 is TGTGCCAGCAGCAAAGCGGGACAGGGTTGGTCACCCCTCCACTTT.

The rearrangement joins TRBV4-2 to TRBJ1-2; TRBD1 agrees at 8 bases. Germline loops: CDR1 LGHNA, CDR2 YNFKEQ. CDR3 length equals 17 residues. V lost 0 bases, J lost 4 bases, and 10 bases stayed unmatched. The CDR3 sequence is CASSQDRQGAIGYGYTF. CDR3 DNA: TGTGCCAGCAGCCAAGATCGCCAGGGGGCAATCGGCTATGGCTACACCTTC.

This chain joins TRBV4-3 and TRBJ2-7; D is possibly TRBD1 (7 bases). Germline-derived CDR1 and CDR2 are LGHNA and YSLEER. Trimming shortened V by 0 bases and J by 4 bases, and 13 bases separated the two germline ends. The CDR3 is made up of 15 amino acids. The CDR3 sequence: CASSQDRAGGYEQYF. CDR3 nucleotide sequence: TGCGCCAGCAGCCAAGATAGAGCAGGGGGGTACGAGCAGTACTTC.

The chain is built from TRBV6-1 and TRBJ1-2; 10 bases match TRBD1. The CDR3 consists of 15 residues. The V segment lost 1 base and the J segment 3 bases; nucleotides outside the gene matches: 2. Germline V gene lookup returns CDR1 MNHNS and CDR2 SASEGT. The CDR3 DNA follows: TGTGCCAGCAGTGAAGACGGGACAGGGGACTATGGCTACACCTTC. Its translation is CASSEDGTGDYGYTF.

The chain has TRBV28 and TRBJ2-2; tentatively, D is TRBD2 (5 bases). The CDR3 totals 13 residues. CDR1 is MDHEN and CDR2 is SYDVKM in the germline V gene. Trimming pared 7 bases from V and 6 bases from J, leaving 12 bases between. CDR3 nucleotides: TGTGCCAGCAATGAGGGTTCGGCCGGGGAGCTGTTTTTT. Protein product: CASNEGSAGELFF. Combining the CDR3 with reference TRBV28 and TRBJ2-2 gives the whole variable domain DVKVTQSSRYLVKRTGEKVFLECVQDMDHENMFWYRQDPGLGLRLIYFSYDVKMKEKGDIPEGYSVSREKKERFSLILESASTNQTSMYLCASNEGSAGELFFGEGSRLTVL.

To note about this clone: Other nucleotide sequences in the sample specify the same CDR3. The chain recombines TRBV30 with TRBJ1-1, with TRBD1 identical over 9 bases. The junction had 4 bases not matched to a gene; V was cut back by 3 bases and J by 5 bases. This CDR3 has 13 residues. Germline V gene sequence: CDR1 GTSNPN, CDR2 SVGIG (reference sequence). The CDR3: CAWSRQGGTEAFF. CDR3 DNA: TGTGCCTGGAGCCGACAGGGGGGGACTGAAGCTTTCTTT.

CDR3 coding DNA: TGTGCCAGCAGAGGACAGGTTAACTACGAGCAGTACTTC. It specifies CASRGQVNYEQYF. This chain links TRBV2 with TRBJ2-7; 7 bases are shared with TRBD1. Germline V CDR1 and CDR2: SNHLY, FYNNEI. Trimming at V came to 6 bases and at J to 3 bases, leaving 5 bases not matched to a gene. The CDR3 is 13 residues long. The variable domain in full, completed from reference TRBV2 and TRBJ2-7, reads EPEVTQTPSHQVTQMGQEVILRCVPISNHLYFYWYRQILGQKVEFLVSFYNNEISEKSEIFDDQFSVERPDGSNFTLKIRSTKLEDSAMYFCASRGQVNYEQYFGPGTRLTVT.

CDR3 loop: CASSGRRYTEAFF. CDR3 in DNA: TGTGCCAGCAGCGGAAGGCGGTACACTGAAGCTTTCTTT. The J gene is TRBJ1-1, the V gene TRBV6-6; D is unclear. The CDR3 length is 13 residues. Germline CDR1 is MNHNY and CDR2 is SVGAGI (reference sequence). Trimming left V 6 bases short and J 3 bases short, with 11 bases between.

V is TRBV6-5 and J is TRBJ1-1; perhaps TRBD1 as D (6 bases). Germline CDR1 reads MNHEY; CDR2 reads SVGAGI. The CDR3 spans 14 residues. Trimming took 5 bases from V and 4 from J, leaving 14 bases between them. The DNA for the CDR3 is TGTGCCAGCAGTCCTGGACAGCTCCCCACTGAAGCTTTCTTT. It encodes CASSPGQLPTEAFF.

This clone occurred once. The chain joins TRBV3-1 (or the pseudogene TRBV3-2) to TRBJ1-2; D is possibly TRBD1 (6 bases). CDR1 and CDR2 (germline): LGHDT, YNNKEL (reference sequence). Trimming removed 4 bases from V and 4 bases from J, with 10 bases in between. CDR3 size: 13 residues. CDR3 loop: CASSLRTVYGYTF. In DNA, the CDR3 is TGTGCCAGCAGCCTTCGGACAGTCTATGGCTACACCTTC.

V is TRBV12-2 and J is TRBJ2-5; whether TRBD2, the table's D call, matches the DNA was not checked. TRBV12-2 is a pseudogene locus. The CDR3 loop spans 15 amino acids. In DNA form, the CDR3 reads TGTGCAAGTCGCTTAGAGCGGCGGGTCCGAGAGACCCAGTACTTC. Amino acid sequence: CASRLERRVRETQYF.

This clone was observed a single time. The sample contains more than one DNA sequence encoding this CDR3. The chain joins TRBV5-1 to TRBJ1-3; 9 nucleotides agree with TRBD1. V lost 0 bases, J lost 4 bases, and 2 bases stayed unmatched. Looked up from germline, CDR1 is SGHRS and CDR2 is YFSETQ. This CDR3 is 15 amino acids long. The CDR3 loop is CASSLGTGAGNTIYF. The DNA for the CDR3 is TGCGCCAGCAGCTTGGGGACAGGGGCGGGAAACACCATATATTTT.

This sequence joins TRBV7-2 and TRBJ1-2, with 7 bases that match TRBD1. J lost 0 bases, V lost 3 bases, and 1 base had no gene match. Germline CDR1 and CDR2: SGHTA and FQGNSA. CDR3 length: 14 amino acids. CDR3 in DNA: TGTGCCAGCAGCTTGACAGGGTCTAACTATGGCTACACCTTC. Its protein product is CASSLTGSNYGYTF.

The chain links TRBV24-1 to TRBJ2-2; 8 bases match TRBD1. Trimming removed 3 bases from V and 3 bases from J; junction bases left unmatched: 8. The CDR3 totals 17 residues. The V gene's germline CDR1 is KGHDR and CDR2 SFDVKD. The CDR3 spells CATSDPPGTGYTGELFF. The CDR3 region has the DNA TGTGCCACCAGTGATCCCCCCGGGACAGGCTACACCGGGGAGCTGTTTTTT.